The T cell receptor beta chain described here comes from a study of T cell repertoires in cytomegalovirus infection. The wider study: An indication of both CMV infection and matching HLA type came from public TCR beta signatures.

TCRdb re-derived calls from the reads in MiXCR, one entry per CDR3 protein. In the table there are a few hundred thousand distinct CDR3 sequences, around 25% of which are singletons. As for this clonotype: Antigen specificity is unknown.

Study conclusions and caveats: HLA-C-restricted CMV clonotypes gave the most frequent clonotype in two of eight donors.

This receptor was taken from a human donor in good health (CMV status not recorded). Some clones in this sample may be carry-over from other donors' samples. Specimen: cultured PBMCs, collected from culture after CMV antigen stimulation.

Here the CDR3 DNA reads TGTGCCAGCAGCTTGCCCACAGGGGGAGGAAAGTACTTC. This gives the protein CASSLPTGGGKYF. J is TRBJ2-7 and V is TRBV5-6; 8 positions agree with TRBD1. The length of the CDR3 is 13 residues. V lost 1 base to trimming and J lost 11 bases; unmatched junction nucleotides: 8. Germline CDR1 reads SGHDT; CDR2 reads YYEEEE.